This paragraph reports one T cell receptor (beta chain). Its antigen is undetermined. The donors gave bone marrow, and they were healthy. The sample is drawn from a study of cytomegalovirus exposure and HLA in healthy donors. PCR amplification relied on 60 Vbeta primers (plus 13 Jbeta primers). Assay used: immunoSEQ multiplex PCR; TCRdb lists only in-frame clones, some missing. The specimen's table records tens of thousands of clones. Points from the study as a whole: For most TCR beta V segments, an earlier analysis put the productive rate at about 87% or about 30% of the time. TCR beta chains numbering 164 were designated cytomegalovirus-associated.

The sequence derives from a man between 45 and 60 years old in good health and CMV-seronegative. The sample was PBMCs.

CDR3 sequence reads: CASSFMTGGGGMVGELFF. The CDR3 DNA reads TGTGCCAGCAGTTTCATGACCGGTGGCGGGGGGATGGTCGGGGAGCTGTTTTTT. The chain joins TRBV27 to TRBJ2-2; 8 bases are a match to TRBD2. Germline V gene data show CDR1 as MNHEY and CDR2 as SMNVEV (reference sequence). This CDR3 has 18 residues. V was pared by 3 bases and J by 7 bases, with 16 bases of the junction left unmatched.